The TCR beta chain under discussion was sequenced for a study of siplizumab effects on memory and regulatory T cells. The germline V and J ends were trimmed by 3 bases and 1 base, with 13 bases remaining between them. CDR3 length: 16 amino acids. Germline V CDR1 and CDR2: SEHNR, FQNEAQ (reference sequence). Profiling relied on immunoSEQ multiplex PCR, and the TCRdb table lists in-frame clones only, not all of them. The sample shows roughly 100,000 clones, about 93% of them seen only once. Sequenced input: CD4+ T cells sorted from blood. This chain connects TRBV7-9 to TRBJ1-5; a weak D match, TRBD1 (5 bases). The clonotype was recovered from a human donor in good health. CDR3 amino acids: CASSFSGTASNQPQHF. For the CDR3, the DNA is TGTGCCAGCAGCTTCTCCGGGACCGCGAGCAATCAGCCCCAGCATTTT.